The clone carrying this T cell receptor (beta chain) was counted a few times. This CDR3 has 15 amino acids. Germline loops: CDR1 MNHEY, CDR2 SMNVEV (reference sequence). V was clipped by 4 bases and J by 3 bases, with 16 bases between them. The data are from a study of control samples from healthy donors and cancer patients. Measured with immunoSEQ multiplex PCR; TCRdb has only the in-frame clones, and not every one. Here the sample spans around 95,000 clones, 70% to 90% being singletons. The chain carries TRBV27 and TRBJ2-7; D remains unclear. Sequencing used blood. This clonotype originated in a man younger than 45 in good health. As DNA, the CDR3 is TGTGCCAGCAGTTCCCTCCTTCAGAGGTACTACGAGCAGTACTTC. Its translation is CASSSLLQRYYEQYF.